Given below is one TCR beta chain in context. Its antigen is still unknown. This entry comes from a study of OX40 agonist ivuxolimab in advanced cancers. Points from the study as a whole: Fewer expanded clones were found on average in CD4+ than in CD8+ T cells. At doses 0.1 to 3.0 mg/kg, CD4+ and CD8+ clones expanded.

People who had autoimmune disease history or systemic immunosuppression were excluded. Generated by immunoSEQ multiplex PCR, the TCRdb table keeps only in-frame clones and is missing some. The sample contains fewer than 45,000 clones, around nine tenths of which appear only once. The CDR3 sequence is 15 residues long. The V gene's germline CDR1 is MNHEY and CDR2 SVGAGI. V was clipped by 0 bases and J by 8 bases; unmatched bases: 8. The source was CD4+ or CD8+ T cells sorted from blood, collected in a trial of the OX40 agonist ivuxolimab. The TCR sequence derives from an adult with an advanced solid tumor such as melanoma, head and neck, liver or kidney cancer. This rearrangement joins TRBV6-5 to TRBJ1-2, with 8 bases fitting TRBD1. CDR3 bases: TGTGCCAGCAGTTACTCTCGGACAGGGATGGTCGGCTACACCTTC. This translates into CASSYSRTGMVGYTF.